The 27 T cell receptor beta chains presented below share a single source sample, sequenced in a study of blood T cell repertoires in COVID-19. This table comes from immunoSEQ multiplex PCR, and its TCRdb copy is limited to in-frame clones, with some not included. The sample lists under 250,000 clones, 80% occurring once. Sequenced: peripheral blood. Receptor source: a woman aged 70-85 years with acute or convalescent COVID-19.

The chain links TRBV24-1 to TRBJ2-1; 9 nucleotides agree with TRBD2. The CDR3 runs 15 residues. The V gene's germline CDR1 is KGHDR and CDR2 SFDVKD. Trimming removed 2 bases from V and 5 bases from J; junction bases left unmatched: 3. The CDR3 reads CATSDSGTSHNEQFF. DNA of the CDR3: TGTGCCACCAGTGATTCCGGGACTAGCCACAATGAGCAGTTCTTC.

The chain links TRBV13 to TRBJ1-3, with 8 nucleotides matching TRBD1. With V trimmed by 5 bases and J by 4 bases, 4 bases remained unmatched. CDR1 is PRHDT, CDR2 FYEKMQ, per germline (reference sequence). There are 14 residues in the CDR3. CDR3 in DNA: TGTGCCAGCAGCACCCGGGACAGGGGAAACACCATATATTTT. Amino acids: CASSTRDRGNTIYF.

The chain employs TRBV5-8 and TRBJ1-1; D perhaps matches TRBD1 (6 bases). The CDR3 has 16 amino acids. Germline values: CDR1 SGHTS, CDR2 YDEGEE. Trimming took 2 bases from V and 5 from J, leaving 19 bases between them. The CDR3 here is CASSLLLQGSGTEAFF. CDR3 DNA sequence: TGTGCCAGCAGCTTACTACTACAGGGAAGTGGGACTGAAGCTTTCTTT.

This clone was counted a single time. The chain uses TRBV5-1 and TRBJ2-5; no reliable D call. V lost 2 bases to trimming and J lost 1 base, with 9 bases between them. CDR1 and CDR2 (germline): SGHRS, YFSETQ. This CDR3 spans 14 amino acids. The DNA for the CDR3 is TGCGCCAGCAGCTTAGATCTAGTCCAAGAGACCCAGTACTTC. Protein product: CASSLDLVQETQYF.

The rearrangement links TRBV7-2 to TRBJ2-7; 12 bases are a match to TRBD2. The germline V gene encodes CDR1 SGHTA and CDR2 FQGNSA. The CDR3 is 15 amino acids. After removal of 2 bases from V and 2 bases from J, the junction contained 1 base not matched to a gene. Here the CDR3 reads CASSLPSGGAYEQYF. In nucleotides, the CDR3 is TGTGCCAGCAGCTTACCTAGCGGGGGGGCCTACGAGCAGTACTTC.

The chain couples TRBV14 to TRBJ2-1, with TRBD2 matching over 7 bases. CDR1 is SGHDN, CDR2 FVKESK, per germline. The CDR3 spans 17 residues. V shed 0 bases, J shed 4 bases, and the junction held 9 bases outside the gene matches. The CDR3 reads CASSQEGRLAVYNEQFF. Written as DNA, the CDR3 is TGTGCCAGCAGCCAAGAAGGAAGGCTAGCGGTTTACAATGAGCAGTTCTTC.

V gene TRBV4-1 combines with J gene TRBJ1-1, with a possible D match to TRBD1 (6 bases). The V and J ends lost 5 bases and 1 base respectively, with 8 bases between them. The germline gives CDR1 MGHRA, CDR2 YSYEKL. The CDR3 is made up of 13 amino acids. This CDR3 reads CASSGQQNTEAFF. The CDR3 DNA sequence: TGCGCCAGCAGCGGACAGCAGAACACTGAAGCTTTCTTT.

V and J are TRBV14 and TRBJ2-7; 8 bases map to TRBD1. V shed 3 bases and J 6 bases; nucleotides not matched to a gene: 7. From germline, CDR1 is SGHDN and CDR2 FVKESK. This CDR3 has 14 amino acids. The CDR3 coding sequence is TGTGCCAGCAGCCACCGGACAGGGATCCTCGAGCAGTACTTC. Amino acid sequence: CASSHRTGILEQYF.

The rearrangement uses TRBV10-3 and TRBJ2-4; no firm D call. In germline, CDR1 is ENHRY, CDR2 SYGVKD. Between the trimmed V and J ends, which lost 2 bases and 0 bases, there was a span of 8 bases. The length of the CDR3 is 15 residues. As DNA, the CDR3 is TGTGCCATCAGTGAGGGGCAGTTAGCCAAAAACATTCAGTACTTC. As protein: CAISEGQLAKNIQYF.

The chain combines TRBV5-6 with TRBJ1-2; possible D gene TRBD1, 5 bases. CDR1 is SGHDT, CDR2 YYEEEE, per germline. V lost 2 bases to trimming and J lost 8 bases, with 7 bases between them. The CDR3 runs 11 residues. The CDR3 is CASSLRGGYTF. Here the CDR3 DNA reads TGTGCCAGCAGCTTAAGGGGCGGCTACACCTTC.

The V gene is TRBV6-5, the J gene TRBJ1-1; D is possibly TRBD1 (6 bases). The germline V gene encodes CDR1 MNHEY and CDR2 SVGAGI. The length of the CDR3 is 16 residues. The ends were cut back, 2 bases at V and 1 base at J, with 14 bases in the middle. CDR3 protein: CASSYASDRTNTEAFF. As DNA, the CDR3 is TGTGCCAGCAGTTACGCCTCAGACAGGACGAACACTGAAGCTTTCTTT.

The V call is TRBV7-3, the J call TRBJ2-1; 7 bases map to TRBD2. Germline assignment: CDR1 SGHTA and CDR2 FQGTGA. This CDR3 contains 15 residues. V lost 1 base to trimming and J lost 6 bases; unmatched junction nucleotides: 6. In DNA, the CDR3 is TGTGCCAGCAGCTTAATGCCCGGGAGGTTCAATGAGCAGTTCTTC. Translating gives CASSLMPGRFNEQFF.

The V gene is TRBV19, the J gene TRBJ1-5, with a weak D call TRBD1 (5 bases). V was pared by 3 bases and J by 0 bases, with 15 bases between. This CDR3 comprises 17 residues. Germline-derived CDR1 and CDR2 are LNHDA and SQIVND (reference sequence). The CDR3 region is CASSISGGVDSNQPQHF. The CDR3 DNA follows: TGTGCCAGTAGTATTAGCGGGGGAGTCGATAGCAATCAGCCCCAGCATTTT.

The CDR3: CAWSVLGTSSVNIQYF. Here the CDR3 DNA reads TGTGCCTGGAGTGTACTTGGGACTAGCTCAGTAAACATTCAGTACTTC. The chain combines TRBV30 with TRBJ2-4; 9 bases fit TRBD2. The CDR3 has 16 amino acids. CDR1 and CDR2 from the germline V gene are GTSNPN and SVGIG (reference sequence). Unmatched junction bases numbered 9, after V lost 0 bases and J lost 6 bases.

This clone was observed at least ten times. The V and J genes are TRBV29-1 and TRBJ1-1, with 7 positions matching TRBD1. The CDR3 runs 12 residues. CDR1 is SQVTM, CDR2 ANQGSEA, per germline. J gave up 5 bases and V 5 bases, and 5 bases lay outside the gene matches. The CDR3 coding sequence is TGCAGCGTTTCCACAGGGGAAACTGAAGCTTTCTTT. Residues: CSVSTGETEAFF.

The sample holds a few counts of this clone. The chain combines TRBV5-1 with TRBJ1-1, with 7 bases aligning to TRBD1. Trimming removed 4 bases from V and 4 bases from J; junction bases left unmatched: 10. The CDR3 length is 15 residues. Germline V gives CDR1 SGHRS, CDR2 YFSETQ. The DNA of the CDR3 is TGCGCCAGCAGCACGTTGACAGGGCGAGGCACTGAAGCTTTCTTT. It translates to CASSTLTGRGTEAFF.

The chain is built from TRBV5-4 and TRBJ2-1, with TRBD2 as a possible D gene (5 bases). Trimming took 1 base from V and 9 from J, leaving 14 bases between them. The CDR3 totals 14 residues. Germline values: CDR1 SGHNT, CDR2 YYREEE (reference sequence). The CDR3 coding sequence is TGTGCCAGCAGCTTGTGGACTGAGCGAGGTGAGCAGTTCTTC. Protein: CASSLWTERGEQFF. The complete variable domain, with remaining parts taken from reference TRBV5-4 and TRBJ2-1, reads ETGVTQSPTHLIKTRGQQVTLRCSSQSGHNTVSWYQQALGQGPQFIFQYYREEENGRGNFPPRFSGLQFPNYSSELNVNALELDDSALYLCASSLWTERGEQFFGPGTRLTVL.

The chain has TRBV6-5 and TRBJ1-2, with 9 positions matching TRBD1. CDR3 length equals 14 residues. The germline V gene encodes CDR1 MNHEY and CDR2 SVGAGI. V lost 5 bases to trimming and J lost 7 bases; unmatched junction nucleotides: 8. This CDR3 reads CASSIWTGAGGYTF. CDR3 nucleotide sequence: TGTGCCAGCAGTATTTGGACAGGGGCAGGTGGCTACACCTTC.

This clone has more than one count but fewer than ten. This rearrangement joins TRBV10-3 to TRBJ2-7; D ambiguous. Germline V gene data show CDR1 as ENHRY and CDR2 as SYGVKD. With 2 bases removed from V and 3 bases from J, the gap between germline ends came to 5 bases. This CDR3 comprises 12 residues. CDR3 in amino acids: CAISEMYYEQYF. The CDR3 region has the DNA TGTGCCATCAGTGAGATGTACTACGAGCAGTACTTC.

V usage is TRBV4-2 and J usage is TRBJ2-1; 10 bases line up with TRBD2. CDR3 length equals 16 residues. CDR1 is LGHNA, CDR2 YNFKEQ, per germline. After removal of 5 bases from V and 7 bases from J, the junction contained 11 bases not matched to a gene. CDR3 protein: CASSALSGGASNEQFF. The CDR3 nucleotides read TGTGCCAGCAGCGCCCTCAGCGGGGGGGCCAGTAATGAGCAGTTCTTC.

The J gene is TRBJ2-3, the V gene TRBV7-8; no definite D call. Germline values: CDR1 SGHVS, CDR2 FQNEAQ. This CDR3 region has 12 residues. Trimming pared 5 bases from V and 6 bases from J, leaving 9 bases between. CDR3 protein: CASSPLSDTQYF. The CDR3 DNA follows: TGTGCCAGCAGCCCCCTCTCGGATACGCAGTATTTT.

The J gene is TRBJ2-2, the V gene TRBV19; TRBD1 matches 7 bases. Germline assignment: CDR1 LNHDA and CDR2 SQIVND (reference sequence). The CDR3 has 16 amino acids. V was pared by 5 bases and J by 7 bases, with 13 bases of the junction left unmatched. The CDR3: CASSSRRRGFVGELFF. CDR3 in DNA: TGTGCCAGTAGTTCCCGCCGCAGGGGGTTCGTCGGGGAGCTGTTTTTT. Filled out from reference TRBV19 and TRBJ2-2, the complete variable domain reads DGGITQSPKYLFRKEGQNVTLSCEQNLNHDAMYWYRQDPGQGLRLIYYSQIVNDFQKGDIAEGYSVSREKKESFPLTVTSAQKNPTAFYLCASSSRRRGFVGELFFGEGSRLTVL.

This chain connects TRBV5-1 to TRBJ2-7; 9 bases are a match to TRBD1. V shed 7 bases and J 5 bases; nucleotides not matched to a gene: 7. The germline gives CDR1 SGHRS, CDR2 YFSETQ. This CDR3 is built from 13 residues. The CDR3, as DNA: TGCGCCAGCGACATGGGACAGGGAGACGAGCAGTACTTC. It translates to CASDMGQGDEQYF.

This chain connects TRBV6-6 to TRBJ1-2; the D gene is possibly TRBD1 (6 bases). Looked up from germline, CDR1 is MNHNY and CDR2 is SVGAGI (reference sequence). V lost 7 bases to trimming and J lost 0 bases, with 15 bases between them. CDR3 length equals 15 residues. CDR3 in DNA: TGTGCCAGCAACGTACGGGACACCTCTAACTATGGCTACACCTTC. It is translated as CASNVRDTSNYGYTF.

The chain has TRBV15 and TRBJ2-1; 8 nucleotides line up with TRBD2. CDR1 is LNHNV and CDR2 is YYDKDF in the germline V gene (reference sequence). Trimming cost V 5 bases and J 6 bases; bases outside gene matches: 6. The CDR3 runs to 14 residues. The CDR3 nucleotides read TGTGCCACCAGCCAAATAGCGGGGCCCAATGAGCAGTTCTTC. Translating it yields CATSQIAGPNEQFF.

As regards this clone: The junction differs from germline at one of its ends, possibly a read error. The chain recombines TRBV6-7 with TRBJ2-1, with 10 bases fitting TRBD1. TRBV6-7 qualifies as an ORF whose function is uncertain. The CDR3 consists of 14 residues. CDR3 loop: CANSPGQGERVQFF. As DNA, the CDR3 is TGTGCCAACAGTCCCGGACAGGGGGAGAGGGTGCAGTTCTTC.

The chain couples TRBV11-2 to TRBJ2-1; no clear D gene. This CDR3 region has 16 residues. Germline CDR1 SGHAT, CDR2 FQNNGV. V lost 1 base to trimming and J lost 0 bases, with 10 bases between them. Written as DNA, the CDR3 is TGTGCCAGCAGCTTAGGCAACTCACTCTCCTACAATGAGCAGTTCTTC. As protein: CASSLGNSLSYNEQFF.